This T cell receptor (beta chain) emerged from a study of Ad26.COV2.S vaccination and SARS-CoV-2 variants. CDR3 length equals 15 residues. Trimming removed 2 bases from V and 6 bases from J, with 15 bases in between. Germline CDR1 is SGHNT and CDR2 is YYREEE (reference sequence). Indicated treatment: 15 to 20 received Ad26.COV2.S at low or high dose, single or two shots; 5 received placebo; per-sample allocation not given. Sampling occurred on day 63 after the first vaccine or placebo injection. The donor's status was that of an adult aged 18-55 years in Boston. Sequencing used immunoSEQ multiplex PCR; TCRdb keeps in-frame clones, though not all of them. The sample carries roughly 450,000 clones, more than 80% recorded once.

The origin of this receptor is a person aged 18 to 65 who received the Ad26.COV2.S COVID-19 vaccine or a placebo. V is TRBV5-4 and J is TRBJ2-1; no reliable D call. Sequencing used peripheral blood, obtained in a trial of Ad26.COV2.S vaccine versus placebo. The CDR3 region is CASSFGLGNSNEQFF. CDR3 coding DNA: TGTGCCAGCAGCTTCGGCTTAGGGAATTCCAATGAGCAGTTCTTC.